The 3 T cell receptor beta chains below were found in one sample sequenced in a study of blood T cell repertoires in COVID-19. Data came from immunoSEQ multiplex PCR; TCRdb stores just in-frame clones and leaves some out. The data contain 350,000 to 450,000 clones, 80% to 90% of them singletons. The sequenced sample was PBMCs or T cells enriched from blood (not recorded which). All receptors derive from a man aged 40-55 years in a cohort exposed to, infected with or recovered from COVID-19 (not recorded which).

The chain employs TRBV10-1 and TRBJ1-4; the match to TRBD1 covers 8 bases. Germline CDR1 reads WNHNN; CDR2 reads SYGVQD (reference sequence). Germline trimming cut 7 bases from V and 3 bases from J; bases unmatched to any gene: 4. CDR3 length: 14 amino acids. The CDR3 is CASNQGAANEKLFF. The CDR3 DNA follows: TGCGCCAGCAATCAGGGGGCAGCTAATGAAAAACTGTTTTTT.

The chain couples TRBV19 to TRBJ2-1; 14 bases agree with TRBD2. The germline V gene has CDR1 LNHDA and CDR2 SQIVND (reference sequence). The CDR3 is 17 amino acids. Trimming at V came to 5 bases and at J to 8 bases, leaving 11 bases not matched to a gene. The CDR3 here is CASSAPWGLAGADEQFF. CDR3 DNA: TGTGCCAGTAGTGCCCCATGGGGACTAGCGGGAGCGGATGAGCAGTTCTTC.

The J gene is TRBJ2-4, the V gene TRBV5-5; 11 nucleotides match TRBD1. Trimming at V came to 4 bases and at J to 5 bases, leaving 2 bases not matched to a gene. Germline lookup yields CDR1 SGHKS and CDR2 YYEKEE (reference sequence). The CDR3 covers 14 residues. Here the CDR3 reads CASSRGQGENIQYF. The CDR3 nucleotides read TGTGCCAGCAGCCGGGGACAGGGGGAAAACATTCAGTACTTC.